This entry concerns a single T cell receptor beta chain. The data stem from a study of blood T cell repertoires in COVID-19. Study at large: PBMCs, B-cell-depleted T cells, or T cells were the source of the cDNA or gDNA that made up the material.

Sequenced by immunoSEQ multiplex PCR; TCRdb stores in-frame clones only, minus some. The sample consists of roughly 65,000 clones, about 86% of them appearing once. The sequencing sample was made of peripheral blood. The TCR was taken from a man over 45 with acute or convalescent COVID-19.

CDR3 amino acids: CASIPLTGRGSEQYF. Here the CDR3 DNA reads TGTGCCAGCATTCCCCTTACCGGGAGAGGCTCCGAGCAGTACTTC. The J gene is TRBJ2-7, the V gene TRBV28, with D possibly being TRBD2 (6 bases). The germline gives CDR1 MDHEN, CDR2 SYDVKM. V lost 7 bases, J lost 6 bases, and 22 bases lay in between. This CDR3 contains 15 residues.